This T cell receptor beta chain is from a study of human T cells and chemical hapten exposure. At the level of the study: Each week of the approximately 23-week study, patients had diphenylcyclopropenone applied to the scalp.

The time point was: patch test 2, 6 weeks after DPC sensitization. Treatment of the sample: therapeutic diphenylcyclopropenone sensitization with weekly scalp DPC. At every patch-test visit, blood was drawn before the patch test was applied. Someone pulled total RNA out of unfractionated whole blood. The CDR3 totals 16 residues. Germline V gene sequence: CDR1 SGDLS, CDR2 YYNGEE. V lost 3 bases and J lost 0, with 15 bases in between. This clonotype was seen many times. TCRdb redid the calling of the RACE reads with MiXCR, one entry per CDR3 protein. The sample gives about 82,000 distinct CDR3 sequences, 6% to 8.5% of which show up once; 1.3% is in the top ten.

This clonotype was sampled from a woman aged 25 to 39 with alopecia areata. Some clones in this sample may be carry-over from other donors' samples. V gene TRBV9 combines with J gene TRBJ1-1, with a possible D match to TRBD1 (6 bases). The sample in question was whole blood, obtained in connection with sensitization to the hapten diphenylcyclopropenone (DPC). The CDR3 loop reads CASSAQDTGLNTEAFF. The CDR3 nucleotides are TGTGCCAGCAGCGCCCAGGACACAGGGCTGAACACTGAAGCTTTCTTT.